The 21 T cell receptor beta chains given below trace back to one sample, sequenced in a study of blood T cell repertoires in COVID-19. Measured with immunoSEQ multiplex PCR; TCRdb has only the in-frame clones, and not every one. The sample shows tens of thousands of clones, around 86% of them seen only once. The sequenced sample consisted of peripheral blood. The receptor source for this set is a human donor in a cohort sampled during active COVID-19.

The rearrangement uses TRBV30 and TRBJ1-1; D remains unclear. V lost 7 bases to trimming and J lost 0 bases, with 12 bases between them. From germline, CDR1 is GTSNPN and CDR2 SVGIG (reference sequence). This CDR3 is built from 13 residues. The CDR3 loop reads CAYRSFLNTEAFF. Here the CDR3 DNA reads TGTGCCTACCGCAGTTTTTTGAACACTGAAGCTTTCTTT.

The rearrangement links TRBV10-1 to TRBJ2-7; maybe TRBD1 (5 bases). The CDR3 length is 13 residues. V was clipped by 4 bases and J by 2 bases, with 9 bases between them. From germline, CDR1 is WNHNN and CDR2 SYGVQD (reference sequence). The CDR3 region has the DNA TGCGCCAGCAGTGCACAGGTCCCCTACGAGCAGTACTTC. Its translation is CASSAQVPYEQYF.

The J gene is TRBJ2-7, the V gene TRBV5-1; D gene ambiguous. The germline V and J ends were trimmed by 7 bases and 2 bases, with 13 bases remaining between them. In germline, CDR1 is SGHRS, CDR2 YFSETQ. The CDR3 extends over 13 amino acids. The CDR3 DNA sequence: TGCGCCAGCCACTACCCCGGAACCTACGAGCAGTACTTC. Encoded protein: CASHYPGTYEQYF.

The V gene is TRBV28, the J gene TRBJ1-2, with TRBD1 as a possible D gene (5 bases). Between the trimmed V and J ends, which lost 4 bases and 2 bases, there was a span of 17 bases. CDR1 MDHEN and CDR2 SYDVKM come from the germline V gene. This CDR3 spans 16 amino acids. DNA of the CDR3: TGTGCCAGCAGTTCTCCGGGAGGGGAGCTCAACTATGGCTACACCTTC. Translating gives CASSSPGGELNYGYTF.

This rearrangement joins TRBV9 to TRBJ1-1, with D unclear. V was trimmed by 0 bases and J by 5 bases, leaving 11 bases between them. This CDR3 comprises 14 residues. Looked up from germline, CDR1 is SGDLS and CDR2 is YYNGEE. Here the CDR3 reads CASSVESPSTEAFF. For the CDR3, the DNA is TGTGCCAGCAGCGTAGAATCCCCGAGTACTGAAGCTTTCTTT.

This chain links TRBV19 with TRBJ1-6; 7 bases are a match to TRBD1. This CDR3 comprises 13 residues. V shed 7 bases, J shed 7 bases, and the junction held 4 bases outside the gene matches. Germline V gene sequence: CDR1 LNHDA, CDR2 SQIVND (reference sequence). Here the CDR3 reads CASKDRANSPLHF. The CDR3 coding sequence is TGTGCCAGTAAAGACAGGGCCAATTCACCCCTCCACTTT. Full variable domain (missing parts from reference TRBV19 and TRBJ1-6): DGGITQSPKYLFRKEGQNVTLSCEQNLNHDAMYWYRQDPGQGLRLIYYSQIVNDFQKGDIAEGYSVSREKKESFPLTVTSAQKNPTAFYLCASKDRANSPLHFGNGTRLTVT.

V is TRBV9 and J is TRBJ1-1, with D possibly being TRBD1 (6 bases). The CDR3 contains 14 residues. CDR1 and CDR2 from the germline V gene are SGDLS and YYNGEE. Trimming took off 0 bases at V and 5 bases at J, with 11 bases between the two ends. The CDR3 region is CASSVDRARTEAFF. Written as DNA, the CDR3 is TGTGCCAGCAGCGTAGACAGGGCGAGGACTGAAGCTTTCTTT.

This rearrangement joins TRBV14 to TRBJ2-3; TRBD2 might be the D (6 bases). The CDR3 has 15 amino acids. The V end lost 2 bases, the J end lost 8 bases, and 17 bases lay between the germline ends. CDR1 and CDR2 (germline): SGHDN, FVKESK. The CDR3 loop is CASSQHFGGIGTQYF. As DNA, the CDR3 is TGTGCCAGCAGCCAACACTTCGGAGGGATAGGTACGCAGTATTTT.

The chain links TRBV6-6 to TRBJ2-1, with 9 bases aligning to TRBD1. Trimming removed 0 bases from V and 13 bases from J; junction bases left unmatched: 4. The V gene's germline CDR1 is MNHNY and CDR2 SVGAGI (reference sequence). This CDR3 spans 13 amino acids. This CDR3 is CASSYSGTGPQFF. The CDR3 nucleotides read TGTGCCAGCAGTTACTCAGGGACAGGGCCTCAGTTCTTC.

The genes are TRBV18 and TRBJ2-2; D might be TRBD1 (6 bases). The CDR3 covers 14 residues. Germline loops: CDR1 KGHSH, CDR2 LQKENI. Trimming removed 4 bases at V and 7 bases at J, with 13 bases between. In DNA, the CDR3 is TGTGCCAGCTCACGACCTACAGGGATCGGGGAGCTGTTTTTT. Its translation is CASSRPTGIGELFF.

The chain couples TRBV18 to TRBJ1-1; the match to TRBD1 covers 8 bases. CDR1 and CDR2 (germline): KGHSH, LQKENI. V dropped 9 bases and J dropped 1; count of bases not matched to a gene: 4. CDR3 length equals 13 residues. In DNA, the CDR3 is TGTGCCAGTCTCGGACAGGGGAACACTGAAGCTTTCTTT. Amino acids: CASLGQGNTEAFF.

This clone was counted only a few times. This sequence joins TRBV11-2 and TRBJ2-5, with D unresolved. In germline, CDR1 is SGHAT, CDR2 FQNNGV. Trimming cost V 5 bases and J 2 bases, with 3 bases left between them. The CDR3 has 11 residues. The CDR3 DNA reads TGTGCCAGCAGCGCGCAAGAGACCCAGTACTTC. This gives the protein CASSAQETQYF.

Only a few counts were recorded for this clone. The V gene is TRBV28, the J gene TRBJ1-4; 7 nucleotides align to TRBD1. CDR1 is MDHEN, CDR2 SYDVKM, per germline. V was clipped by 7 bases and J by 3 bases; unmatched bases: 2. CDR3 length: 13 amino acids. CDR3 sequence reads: CASKGTANEKLFF. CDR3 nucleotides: TGTGCCAGCAAAGGGACAGCTAATGAAAAACTGTTTTTT.

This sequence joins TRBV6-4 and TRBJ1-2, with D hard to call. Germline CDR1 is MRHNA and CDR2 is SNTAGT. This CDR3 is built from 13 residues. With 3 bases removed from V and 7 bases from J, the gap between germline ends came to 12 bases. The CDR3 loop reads CASSEEGLGGYTF. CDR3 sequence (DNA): TGTGCCAGCAGTGAGGAGGGCTTAGGTGGCTACACCTTC.

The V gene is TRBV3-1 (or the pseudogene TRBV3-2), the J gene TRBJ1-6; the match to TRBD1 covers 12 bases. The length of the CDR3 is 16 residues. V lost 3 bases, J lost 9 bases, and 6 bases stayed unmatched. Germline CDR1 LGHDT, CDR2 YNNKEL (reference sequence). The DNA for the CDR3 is TGTGCCAGCAGCCAGCAGGGGACAGGGGGCAGTTCACCCCTCCACTTT. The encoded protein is CASSQQGTGGSSPLHF.

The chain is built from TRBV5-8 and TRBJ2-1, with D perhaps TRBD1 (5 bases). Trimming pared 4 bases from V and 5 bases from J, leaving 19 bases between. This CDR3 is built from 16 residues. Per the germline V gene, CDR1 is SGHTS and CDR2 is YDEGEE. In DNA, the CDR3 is TGTGCCAGCAGCCCCCGGTGGGGCAGGGTCAACAATGAGCAGTTCTTC. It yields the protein CASSPRWGRVNNEQFF. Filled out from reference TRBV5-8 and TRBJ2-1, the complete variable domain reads EAGVTQSPTHLIKTRGQQATLRCSPISGHTSVYWYQQALGLGLQFLLWYDEGEERNRGNFPPRFSGRQFPNYSSELNVNALELEDSALYLCASSPRWGRVNNEQFFGPGTRLTVL.

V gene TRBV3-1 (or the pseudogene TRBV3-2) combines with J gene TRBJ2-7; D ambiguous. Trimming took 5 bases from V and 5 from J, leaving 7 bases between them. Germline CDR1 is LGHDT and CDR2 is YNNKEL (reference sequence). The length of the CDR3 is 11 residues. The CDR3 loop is CASSFTDEQYF. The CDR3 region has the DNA TGTGCCAGCAGCTTTACAGACGAGCAGTACTTC.

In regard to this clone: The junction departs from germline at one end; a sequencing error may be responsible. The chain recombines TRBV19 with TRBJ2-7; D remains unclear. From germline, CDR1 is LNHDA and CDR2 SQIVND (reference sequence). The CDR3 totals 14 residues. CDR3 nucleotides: TGTGCCAGTAGTTTAGACACTTCCTCCTACGAGCAGTACTTC. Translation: CASSLDTSSYEQYF. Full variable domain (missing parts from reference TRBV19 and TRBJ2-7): DGGITQSPKYLFRKEGQNVTLSCEQNLNHDAMYWYRQDPGQGLRLIYYSQIVNDFQKGDIAEGYSVSREKKESFPLTVTSAQKNPTAFYLCASSLDTSSYEQYFGPGTRLTVT.

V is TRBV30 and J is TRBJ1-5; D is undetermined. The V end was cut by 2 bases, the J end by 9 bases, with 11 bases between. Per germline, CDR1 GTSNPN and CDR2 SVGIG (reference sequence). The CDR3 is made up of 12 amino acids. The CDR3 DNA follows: TGTGCCTGGAGTCCCGGTTTTATGCCCCAGCATTTT. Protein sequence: CAWSPGFMPQHF.

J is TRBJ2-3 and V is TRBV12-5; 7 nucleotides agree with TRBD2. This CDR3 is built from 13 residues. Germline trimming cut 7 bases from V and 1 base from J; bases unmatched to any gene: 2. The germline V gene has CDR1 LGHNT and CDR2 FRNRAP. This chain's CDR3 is CASVSGGTDTQYF. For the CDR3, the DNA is TGTGCTAGTGTAAGCGGGGGCACAGATACGCAGTATTTT.

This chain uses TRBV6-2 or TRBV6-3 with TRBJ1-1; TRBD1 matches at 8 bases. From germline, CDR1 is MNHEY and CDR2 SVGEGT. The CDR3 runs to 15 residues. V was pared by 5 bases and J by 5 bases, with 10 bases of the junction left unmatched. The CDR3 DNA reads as TGTGCCAGCAGTCCCCTGGACAGGGTAGGGACTGAAGCTTTCTTT. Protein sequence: CASSPLDRVGTEAFF.